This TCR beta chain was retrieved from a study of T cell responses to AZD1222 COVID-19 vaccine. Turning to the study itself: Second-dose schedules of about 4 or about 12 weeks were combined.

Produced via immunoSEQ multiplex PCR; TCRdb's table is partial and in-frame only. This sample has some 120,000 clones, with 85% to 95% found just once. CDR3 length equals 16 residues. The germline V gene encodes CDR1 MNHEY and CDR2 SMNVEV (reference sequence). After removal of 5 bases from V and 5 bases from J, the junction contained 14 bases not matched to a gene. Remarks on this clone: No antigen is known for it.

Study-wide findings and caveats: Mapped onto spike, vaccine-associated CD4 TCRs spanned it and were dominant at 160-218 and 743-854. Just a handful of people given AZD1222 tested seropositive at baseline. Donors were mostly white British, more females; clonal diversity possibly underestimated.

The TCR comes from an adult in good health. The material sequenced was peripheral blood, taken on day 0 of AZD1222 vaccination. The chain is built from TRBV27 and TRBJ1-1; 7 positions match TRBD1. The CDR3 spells CASSPDRVRVTTEAFF. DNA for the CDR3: TGTGCCAGCAGTCCCGACAGGGTTCGGGTTACGACTGAAGCTTTCTTT.